The subject of this entry is one T cell receptor (beta chain). What it binds is not known. The sample belongs to a study of blood T cells in healthy people across ages. Study conclusions and caveats: Estimated diversity that came from one million T cells was considered an underestimate.

There were at least 6 micrograms of total RNA extracted from every sample. Together with a sample-barcoded 5' primer, a J-beta primer mix was included in a second PCR lasting roughly 6 to 12 cycles. Carrying 12 random nucleotides, a template-switch adaptor labeled each individual cDNA molecule. TCRdb recomputed calls from the 5' RACE reads with MiXCR, one row per CDR3 protein. The profile shows 1,300,000 or so distinct CDR3 sequences, around 55% of them singletons. The length of the CDR3 is 15 residues. V was clipped by 0 bases and J by 1 base, with 10 bases between them. Germline CDR1 DFQATT, CDR2 SNEGSKA (reference sequence).

The sequenced sample consisted of blood. The V gene is TRBV20-1, the J gene TRBJ2-4; D gene uncertain. The TCR comes from a man aged 18 to 29 in good health. The CDR3 loop reads CSARDISRAKNIQYF. The CDR3 DNA sequence: TGCAGTGCTAGAGATATCTCCCGGGCCAAAAACATTCAGTACTTC.